The entry that follows covers one T cell receptor beta chain sequence. These data belong to a study of technical replicates of blood from a few donors. Clones were read by immunoSEQ multiplex PCR, and TCRdb kept only the in-frame ones, dropping some. The sample has tens of thousands of clones; around 95% are singletons. Germline loops: CDR1 SGHRS, CDR2 YFSETQ. With 4 bases clipped from V and 5 bases from J, the junction kept 10 bases outside the gene matches. This CDR3 comprises 16 residues. The clonotype comes from a human donor in good health. The sequenced material came from T cells isolated from PBMCs. The V gene is TRBV5-1, the J gene TRBJ2-5; 11 bases are a match to TRBD1. The CDR3 DNA follows: TGCGCCAGCAGCGTTGGACAGGGGGCTGTTATGGAGACCCAGTACTTC. It is translated as CASSVGQGAVMETQYF.